The sequence of this TCR beta chain was determined in a study of blood T cell repertoires in COVID-19. Study as a whole: Sources were T cells, B-cell-depleted T cells, or PBMCs; the material itself was cDNA or gDNA.

The V gene's germline CDR1 is SEHNR and CDR2 FQNEAQ (reference sequence). The CDR3 length is 13 residues. Deletions cut 5 bases from V and 4 bases from J, with 11 bases between. Original analysis: Reference gene primer amplification yielded estimated nucleated cell counts. This table comes from immunoSEQ multiplex PCR, and its TCRdb copy is limited to in-frame clones, with some not included. For V, J and clone size, that table is used; D and trimming come from the DNA. The table records approximately 260,000 clones, roughly 85% of them present only once. Sequenced material: peripheral blood. This chain connects TRBV7-9 to TRBJ1-1; D unclear. The source is a woman in her 70s with acute or convalescent COVID-19. The CDR3 region is CASSPSYSTEAFF. In DNA, the CDR3 is TGTGCCAGCAGCCCGTCATACAGCACTGAAGCTTTCTTT.